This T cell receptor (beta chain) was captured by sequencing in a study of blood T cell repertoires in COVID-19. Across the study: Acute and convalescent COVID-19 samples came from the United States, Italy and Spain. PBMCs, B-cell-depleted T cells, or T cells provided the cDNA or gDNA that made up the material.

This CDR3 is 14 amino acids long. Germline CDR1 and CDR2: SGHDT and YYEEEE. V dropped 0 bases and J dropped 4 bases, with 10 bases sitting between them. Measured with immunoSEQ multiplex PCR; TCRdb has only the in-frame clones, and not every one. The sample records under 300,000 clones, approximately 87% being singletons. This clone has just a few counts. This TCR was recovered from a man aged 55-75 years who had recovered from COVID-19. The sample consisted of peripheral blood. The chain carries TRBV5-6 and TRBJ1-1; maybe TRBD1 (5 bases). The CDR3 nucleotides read TGTGCCAGCAGCTTGGTAGGGGTTGGCACTGAAGCTTTCTTT. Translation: CASSLVGVGTEAFF.